This T cell receptor beta chain was found in a study of blood T cell repertoires in COVID-19. Background on the study: The samples span acute and convalescent COVID-19 from the United States, Italy and Spain.

In the study's own analysis: Amplified reference gene primers provided the basis for estimating nucleated cell counts. Generated by immunoSEQ multiplex PCR, the TCRdb table keeps only in-frame clones and is missing some. The V and J calls and clone size come from that table; D and trimming were worked out from the DNA. The sample has 120,000 to 150,000 clones; around 87% are singletons. The study recruited people aged roughly 18 to 100 years across approximately 24 US areas. Cohorts were determined from participant-reported clinical history. This clone was found once. Sequences were obtained from PBMCs or T cells enriched from blood (not recorded which). The receptor was isolated from a young woman with acute COVID-19.

For the CDR3, the DNA is TGTGCCATCAGCGACGAACCACAGGGATACAATCAGCCCCAGCATTTT. This codes for CAISDEPQGYNQPQHF. The chain employs TRBV10-3 and TRBJ1-5; D may be TRBD1 (6 bases). The CDR3 spans 16 residues. Per the germline V gene, CDR1 is ENHRY and CDR2 is SYGVKD. V was shortened by 6 bases and J by 3 bases, with 18 bases between the two germline ends.